A single sample gave rise to the 20 T cell receptor beta chains below, sequenced in a study of early stage breast cancer tumors. The method was immunoSEQ multiplex PCR; TCRdb's version includes in-frame clones alone and lacks a portion of them. The sample contains 25,000 to 30,000 clones, approximately 85% of which appear only once. The sequencing sample was made of blood. The origin of the receptors is a person aged 45 to 59 with breast cancer.

The gene calls are TRBV10-2 and TRBJ1-1, with 7 bases matching TRBD1. J lost 0 bases, V lost 7 bases, and 8 bases had no gene match. Germline V gene sequence: CDR1 WSHSY, CDR2 SAAADI. The CDR3 runs 15 residues. The DNA of the CDR3 is TGCGCCAGCACCGATCCGACAGGGCTGAACACTGAAGCTTTCTTT. Translation: CASTDPTGLNTEAFF.

The table lists this clone with a count of one. V and J are TRBV6-1 and TRBJ2-3, with 9 bases aligning to TRBD1. Germline V CDR1 and CDR2: MNHNS, SASEGT. The CDR3 consists of 14 residues. The J segment lost 4 bases and the V segment lost 2 bases, leaving 1 base of the junction unmatched. The CDR3 DNA follows: TGTGCCAGCAGTGAACGACAGGGGGCAGATACGCAGTATTTT. This sequence encodes CASSERQGADTQYF.

The genes are TRBV9 and TRBJ1-2; D is uncertain. The length of the CDR3 is 15 residues. The germline CDR1 and CDR2 sequences are SGDLS and YYNGEE. V lost 0 bases and J 5 bases, leaving 14 bases between the germline ends. The CDR3 loop reads CASSVDGRGPYGYTF. The CDR3 DNA reads as TGTGCCAGCAGCGTAGACGGCAGAGGGCCATATGGCTACACCTTC.

This clone was observed a single time. The gene calls are TRBV9 and TRBJ2-3; TRBD1 or TRBD2 may be the D gene (6 bases each). CDR3 length: 16 amino acids. The V gene's germline CDR1 is SGDLS and CDR2 YYNGEE. Trimming stripped 4 bases from V and 3 bases from J, with 18 bases between. This chain's CDR3 is CASSSGAKQSTDTQYF. The CDR3 coding sequence is TGTGCCAGCAGCTCGGGGGCCAAACAGTCGACAGATACGCAGTATTTT. Full variable domain (remainder filled in from reference TRBV9 and TRBJ2-3): DSGVTQTPKHLITATGQRVTLRCSPRSGDLSVYWYQQSLDQGLQFLIQYYNGEERAKGNILERFSAQQFPDLHSELNLSSLELGDSALYFCASSSGAKQSTDTQYFGPGTRLTVL.

This clone was seen a handful of times. The J gene is TRBJ2-5, the V gene TRBV19; D gene unclear. In germline, CDR1 is LNHDA, CDR2 SQIVND (reference sequence). The CDR3 loop spans 11 amino acids. Trimming removed 5 bases at V and 4 bases at J, with 5 bases between. The CDR3 protein is CASSSGETQYF. The CDR3 DNA reads as TGTGCCAGTAGTTCCGGAGAGACCCAGTACTTC. Full variable domain (missing parts from reference TRBV19 and TRBJ2-5): DGGITQSPKYLFRKEGQNVTLSCEQNLNHDAMYWYRQDPGQGLRLIYYSQIVNDFQKGDIAEGYSVSREKKESFPLTVTSAQKNPTAFYLCASSSGETQYFGPGTRLLVL.

The chain recombines TRBV29-1 with TRBJ2-7; tentatively, D is TRBD2 (6 bases). V was pared by 0 bases and J by 4 bases, with 13 bases between. The V gene's germline CDR1 is SQVTM and CDR2 ANQGSEA. The CDR3 has 14 residues. CDR3 coding DNA: TGCAGCGTTGAAGATAGGAGCGGGCGGTACGAGCAGTACTTC. Translating it yields CSVEDRSGRYEQYF.

The chain has TRBV28 and TRBJ2-7; TRBD2 aligns across 11 bases. This CDR3 spans 19 amino acids. CDR1 and CDR2 from the germline V gene are MDHEN and SYDVKM. V shed 8 bases and J 6 bases; nucleotides not matched to a gene: 24. This CDR3 is CASLPVGGPSGGSHSEQYF. CDR3 coding DNA: TGTGCCAGCCTTCCAGTGGGGGGGCCTAGCGGGGGGTCCCACAGCGAGCAGTACTTC.

The J gene is TRBJ2-3, the V gene TRBV7-3; D might be TRBD2 (6 bases). This CDR3 spans 16 amino acids. CDR1 and CDR2 from the germline V gene are SGHTA and FQGTGA. Trimming cost V 5 bases and J 1 base, with 16 bases left between them. The CDR3 coding sequence is TGTGCCAGCAGCCTAAACCCGGGACTCGGCACAGATACGCAGTATTTT. Protein sequence: CASSLNPGLGTDTQYF. Complete variable domain (other parts from reference TRBV7-3 and TRBJ2-3): GAGVSQTPSNKVTEKGKYVELRCDPISGHTALYWYRQSLGQGPEFLIYFQGTGAADDSGLPNDRFFAVRPEGSVSTLKIQRTERGDSAVYLCASSLNPGLGTDTQYFGPGTRLTVL.

The genes are TRBV9 and TRBJ1-6, with 9 bases aligning to TRBD1. The V gene's germline CDR1 is SGDLS and CDR2 YYNGEE. J was trimmed by 9 bases and V by 0 bases; bases with no gene match: 4. The CDR3 covers 15 residues. CDR3 sequence: CASSVVGTGFSPLHF. DNA for the CDR3: TGTGCCAGCAGCGTAGTGGGGACAGGGTTTTCACCCCTCCACTTT.

On this clone itself: Because the CDR3 is missing its conserved closing phenylalanine or tryptophan, this is likely a read error. The V call is TRBV5-4, the J call TRBJ1-4; D gene unclear. The CDR3 is made up of 14 amino acids. Germline V gives CDR1 SGHNT, CDR2 YYREEE (reference sequence). V lost 4 bases to trimming and J lost 3 bases, with 10 bases between them. This CDR3 reads CASSHSPSNEKLFC. For the CDR3, the DNA is TGTGCCAGCAGCCACAGCCCTTCTAATGAAAAACTGTTTTGT.

The chain employs TRBV6-1 and TRBJ2-7; D perhaps matches TRBD1 (5 bases). Trimming took 6 bases from V and 3 from J, leaving 18 bases between them. The CDR3 covers 15 residues. Germline assignment: CDR1 MNHNS and CDR2 SASEGT. In DNA form, the CDR3 reads TGTGCCAGCAGCTCCAGTCGACAGATATACTACGAGCAGTACTTC. It encodes CASSSSRQIYYEQYF.

V gene TRBV15 combines with J gene TRBJ2-1; 9 positions agree with TRBD2. J gave up 2 bases and V 1 base, and 3 bases lay outside the gene matches. From germline, CDR1 is LNHNV and CDR2 YYDKDF (reference sequence). The CDR3 runs to 16 residues. The chain's CDR3 is CATSRVREGPYNEQFF. As DNA, the CDR3 is TGTGCCACCAGCAGAGTGCGGGAGGGCCCCTACAATGAGCAGTTCTTC.

The chain couples TRBV2 to TRBJ2-5, with TRBD1 matching over 10 bases. CDR1 is SNHLY and CDR2 is FYNNEI in the germline V gene. With V trimmed by 6 bases and J by 5 bases, 9 bases remained unmatched. This CDR3 spans 15 amino acids. Here the CDR3 DNA reads TGTGCCAGCAGGACCGGGACAGGGGCCGGCGAGACCCAGTACTTC. Encoded protein: CASRTGTGAGETQYF.

The gene calls are TRBV29-1 and TRBJ1-2; 8 bases agree with TRBD1. The CDR3 totals 13 residues. V lost 6 bases to trimming and J lost 3 bases; unmatched junction nucleotides: 6. Per germline, CDR1 SQVTM and CDR2 ANQGSEA. The CDR3 sequence is CSVGQGGDYGYTF. The DNA for the CDR3 is TGCAGCGTCGGACAGGGCGGAGACTATGGCTACACCTTC.

The rearrangement joins TRBV4-1 to TRBJ2-4; 8 positions agree with TRBD1. CDR3 size: 20 residues. The ends lost 3 bases at V and 0 bases at J; junction bases unmatched: 16. Germline CDR1 reads MGHRA; CDR2 reads YSYEKL. CDR3 in DNA: TGCGCCAGCAGCCAGGGCCGGTGGACAGGGAAGTCGGGAGCCAAAAACATTCAGTACTTC. Translated: CASSQGRWTGKSGAKNIQYF.

The J gene is TRBJ2-5, the V gene TRBV19, with 14 nucleotides matching TRBD2. The junction had 5 bases not matched to a gene; V was cut back by 4 bases and J by 4 bases. CDR3 length: 16 amino acids. From germline, CDR1 is LNHDA and CDR2 SQIVND (reference sequence). The CDR3 DNA sequence: TGTGCCAGTAGTACCCGCGGGACTAGCGGGGGAGAGACCCAGTACTTC. Translated: CASSTRGTSGGETQYF.

This clone was detected only once. This chain uses TRBV7-9 with TRBJ1-2; TRBD1 matches at 8 bases. Germline loops: CDR1 SEHNR, CDR2 FQNEAQ (reference sequence). V was clipped by 2 bases and J by 2 bases; unmatched bases: 10. CDR3 length: 17 amino acids. The CDR3 sequence: CASSLQTGAGGNYGYTF. CDR3 DNA: TGTGCCAGCAGCTTACAGACAGGGGCAGGGGGCAACTATGGCTACACCTTC.

The CDR3 region is CAISESWDEQFF. The CDR3 DNA reads as TGTGCCATCAGTGAGTCGTGGGATGAGCAGTTCTTC. This sequence joins TRBV10-3 and TRBJ2-1; D gene uncertain. CDR3 size: 12 residues. V lost 0 bases to trimming and J lost 8 bases, with 5 bases between them. CDR1 is ENHRY and CDR2 is SYGVKD in the germline V gene.

J is TRBJ1-5 and V is TRBV5-3; D perhaps matches TRBD1 (5 bases). TRBV5-3 is an ORF; its function is uncertain. The V gene lost 4 bases and the J gene lost 0 bases, with 17 bases spanning the gap. The CDR3 covers 17 residues. DNA of the CDR3: TGTGCCAGAAGCCCCTGGCAGGACACCATTAGCAATCAGCCCCAGCATTTT. Protein: CARSPWQDTISNQPQHF.

This clone was seen only once. The rearrangement uses TRBV27 and TRBJ2-7, with 11 bases fitting TRBD2. CDR1 is MNHEY, CDR2 SMNVEV, per germline (reference sequence). CDR3 length: 15 residues. The V segment lost 3 bases and the J segment 3 bases; nucleotides outside the gene matches: 4. CDR3 sequence (DNA): TGTGCCAGCAGTTTGGTCCTAGCGGGGGGCTACGAGCAGTACTTC. Protein: CASSLVLAGGYEQYF.